A selection of T cell receptor beta chains follows, all from one sample in a study of Graves' ophthalmopathy and Graves' hyperthyroidism. TCRdb ran MiXCR on the multiplex PCR reads and lists one entry per CDR3 protein. The data show about 700,000 distinct CDR3 sequences, 40% seen once. The material sequenced was peripheral blood. The receptors were sampled from an adult man with Graves' ophthalmopathy. The CDR3 runs from the conserved cysteine through the conserved F or W. A D gene is named only where the DNA matches it firmly. The listing skips clone size in some rows; elsewhere it reads once, few, many or a size class.

v_gene	abundance	j_gene	d_gene	len	CDR3nt	CDR3aa
TRBV6-5	few	TRBJ1-4	.	15	TGTGCCAGCAGTTACGGCGGATTGGGCCGTGAAAAACTGTTTTTT	CASSYGGLGREKLFF
TRBV20-1	few	TRBJ1-6	.	15	TGCAGTGCTGGTGGGCAGGGCTCTACAAATTCACCCCTCCACTTT	CSAGGQGSTNSPLHF
TRBV7-3	.	TRBJ2-2	TRBD2	18	TGTGCCGGCAGCTTCGGCGCTAGCGGGGGGGCGAACACCGGGGAGCTGTTTTTT	CAGSFGASGGANTGELFF
TRBV15	.	TRBJ1-1	TRBD1	14	TGTGCCACCAGCAGAGGAGAACAGGGGGCTGAAGCTTTCTTT	CATSRGEQGAEAFF
TRBV7-9	.	TRBJ2-2	.	15	TGTGCCAGCAGCCGGCAGGACGCGAACACCGGGGAGCTGTTTTTT	CASSRQDANTGELFF
TRBV20-1	.	TRBJ1-2	.	12	.	CSATRRDYGCTF
TRBV20-1	few	TRBJ1-2	TRBD1	12	TGCAGTGCAGCCGGGACAGGCTATGGCTACACCTTC	CSAAGTGYGYTF
TRBV7-9	many	TRBJ1-1	TRBD1	17	TGTGCCAGCAGCTTTGGGGGACAGGTTCCCCAGAACACTGAAGCTTTCTTT	CASSFGGQVPQNTEAFF
TRBV10-3	many	TRBJ1-4	.	15	TGTGCCTCCAGCCGGTCGGCAGGTTCCAATGAAAAACTGTTTTTT	CASSRSAGSNEKLFF
TRBV25-1	.	TRBJ2-7	TRBD2	15	TGTGCCAGCAGCCTTACTAGCGGGGGACTCTACGAGCAGTACTTC	CASSLTSGGLYEQYF